The next 25 T cell receptor beta chains were all read from a single sample in a study of Ad26.COV2.S vaccination and SARS-CoV-2 variants listed by TCRdb under 2021. The receptor library was made with the immunoSEQ multiplex PCR assay. The clones in this table, taken by TCRdb from immuneACCESS, are in-frame only. Not every clone is retained; where verified, under half of the shortfall comes from an unresolved V gene, and the cause of the rest is unknown. In this sample the table shows 450,000 to 550,000 clones, roughly 87% of which occur a single time. Of the sample, just over 2.5% falls within the top ten clones. The treatment or condition label of this sample denotes: around 19 received Ad26.COV2.S at low or high dose, single or two shots; several received placebo; per-sample allocation not given. For vaccine and placebo recipients, the sequenced repertoires came from samples collected on day 63 after the first injection.

The sequences come from peripheral blood, collected in a trial of Ad26.COV2.S vaccine versus placebo. These receptor sequences come from a person between 18 and 65 years old who received the Ad26.COV2.S COVID-19 vaccine or a placebo.

The chain joins TRBV11-2 to TRBJ2-7; unclear D gene. Germline V gene sequence: CDR1 SGHAT, CDR2 FQNNGV. The CDR3 loop spans 16 amino acids. Between the trimmed V and J ends, which lost 1 base and 3 bases, there was a span of 16 bases. CDR3 residues: CASSLGATLSYYEQYF. Written as DNA, the CDR3 is TGTGCCAGCAGCTTAGGAGCGACCCTAAGCTACTACGAGCAGTACTTC.

CDR3 bases: TGCGCCAGCAGCTTACTAGCGGGAGGAGAAGGAGATGAGCAGTTCTTC. This sequence encodes CASSLLAGGEGDEQFF. V is TRBV5-1 and J is TRBJ2-1; 12 bases match TRBD2. The CDR3 is 16 amino acids. With 2 bases clipped from V and 8 bases from J, the junction kept 8 bases outside the gene matches. Germline V gene lookup returns CDR1 SGHRS and CDR2 YFSETQ. The full variable domain, its missing parts supplied by reference TRBV5-1 and TRBJ2-1, is KAGVTQTPRYLIKTRGQQVTLSCSPISGHRSVSWYQQTPGQGLQFLFEYFSETQRNKGNFPGRFSGRQFSNSRSEMNVSTLELGDSALYLCASSLLAGGEGDEQFFGPGTRLTVL.

The chain employs TRBV28 and TRBJ2-7; possible D gene TRBD1, 5 bases. The CDR3 runs to 14 residues. CDR1 is MDHEN and CDR2 is SYDVKM in the germline V gene. The V end lost 2 bases, the J end lost 2 bases, and 10 bases lay between the germline ends. The CDR3 region is CASSLTGGAYEQYF. The CDR3 DNA sequence: TGTGCCAGCAGTTTAACAGGTGGGGCCTACGAGCAGTACTTC.

This chain uses TRBV4-3 with TRBJ1-2, with TRBD1 identical over 8 bases. The CDR3 runs to 15 residues. V shed 4 bases and J 7 bases; nucleotides not matched to a gene: 11. CDR1 and CDR2 (germline): LGHNA, YSLEER. Written as DNA, the CDR3 is TGCGCCAGCAGCCGAGACGGACAGGGAGGCTCTGGCTACACCTTC. Translation gives CASSRDGQGGSGYTF.

This clone showed up just once. The rearrangement links TRBV27 to TRBJ2-3; D is possibly TRBD2 (6 bases). CDR1 is MNHEY and CDR2 is SMNVEV in the germline V gene (reference sequence). The CDR3 spans 16 residues. Trimming stripped 3 bases from V and 0 bases from J, with 13 bases between. This CDR3 is CASSLVVGLSTDTQYF. The CDR3 DNA is TGTGCCAGCAGTTTGGTCGTGGGACTCAGCACAGATACGCAGTATTTT.

Written as DNA, the CDR3 is TGTGCCAGCAGCCCGGGACTAGCAGTGGCTGAGCAGTTCTTC. It encodes CASSPGLAVAEQFF. This chain links TRBV6-5 with TRBJ2-1, with 9 bases matching TRBD2. This CDR3 has 14 amino acids. V was clipped by 6 bases and J by 9 bases; unmatched bases: 9. The germline CDR1 and CDR2 sequences are MNHEY and SVGAGI.

This clone was recorded a few times. V and J are TRBV7-9 and TRBJ2-3; no reliable D call. CDR1 and CDR2 from the germline V gene are SEHNR and FQNEAQ (reference sequence). V was shortened by 1 base and J by 6 bases, with 11 bases between the two germline ends. CDR3 length equals 14 residues. Here the CDR3 DNA reads TGTGCCAGCAGCTTAGACACCACCTCCGATACGCAGTATTTT. It specifies CASSLDTTSDTQYF.

CDR3 region: CASIGPTYGYTF. DNA for the CDR3: TGTGCCTCCATTGGCCCGACCTATGGCTACACCTTC. The chain joins TRBV5-5 to TRBJ1-2; no firm D call. The CDR3 is 12 amino acids. The V gene's germline CDR1 is SGHKS and CDR2 YYEKEE (reference sequence). Trimming shortened V by 10 bases and J by 4 bases, and 14 bases separated the two germline ends.

This chain uses TRBV4-2 with TRBJ1-4; D ambiguous. Per germline, CDR1 LGHNA and CDR2 YNFKEQ. V dropped 4 bases and J dropped 4 bases, with 13 bases sitting between them. CDR3 size: 15 residues. The CDR3: CASSPPRRGNEKLFF. The CDR3 coding sequence is TGTGCCAGCAGCCCCCCCCGGCGGGGTAATGAAAAACTGTTTTTT.

The chain joins TRBV28 to TRBJ2-7, with D perhaps given as TRBD1 or TRBD2 (5 bases each). Germline V gene data show CDR1 as MDHEN and CDR2 as SYDVKM. The V end was cut by 7 bases, the J end by 0 bases, with 16 bases between. CDR3 length: 15 amino acids. CDR3 sequence (DNA): TGTGCCAGCAAGGGACCTCGGGTCAGCTCCTACGAGCAGTACTTC. Its translation is CASKGPRVSSYEQYF. The complete variable domain, with remaining parts taken from reference TRBV28 and TRBJ2-7, reads DVKVTQSSRYLVKRTGEKVFLECVQDMDHENMFWYRQDPGLGLRLIYFSYDVKMKEKGDIPEGYSVSREKKERFSLILESASTNQTSMYLCASKGPRVSSYEQYFGPGTRLTVT.

The CDR3 loop is CASRKDRGVAGELFF. DNA of the CDR3: TGTGCCAGCCGAAAAGACAGGGGGGTCGCCGGGGAGCTGTTTTTT. V and J are TRBV28 and TRBJ2-2, with 9 bases fitting TRBD1. V dropped 8 bases and J dropped 6; count of bases not matched to a gene: 10. This CDR3 comprises 15 residues. Germline assignment: CDR1 MDHEN and CDR2 SYDVKM.

The chain combines TRBV11-2 with TRBJ2-3; no clear D. Germline V lookup: CDR1 SGHAT, CDR2 FQNNGV. The CDR3 extends over 13 amino acids. V lost 1 base, J lost 3 bases, and 5 bases lay in between. The CDR3 DNA is TGTGCCAGCAGCTTAGGGCATACAGATACGCAGTATTTT. This translates into CASSLGHTDTQYF.

The chain uses TRBV14 and TRBJ2-1; the D gene is possibly TRBD2 (7 bases). CDR3 length equals 15 residues. Germline V gene sequence: CDR1 SGHDN, CDR2 FVKESK. V lost 8 bases to trimming and J lost 2 bases, with 16 bases between them. CDR3 DNA sequence: TGTGCCAGCCGCGAGGGGGGGGGCACCTACAATGAGCAGTTCTTC. Its protein product is CASREGGGTYNEQFF.

Remarks on this clone: The sample has other DNA sequences that encode this CDR3 too. This rearrangement joins TRBV7-2 to TRBJ1-5, with D unclear. The germline V and J ends were trimmed by 2 bases and 4 bases, with 6 bases remaining between them. This CDR3 is built from 13 residues. CDR1 is SGHTA, CDR2 FQGNSA, per germline. CDR3 loop: CASSLRLNQPQHF. CDR3 DNA: TGTGCCAGCAGCTTAAGGTTGAATCAGCCCCAGCATTTT.

The V and J genes are TRBV7-9 and TRBJ2-1, with 9 bases matching TRBD1. V dropped 5 bases and J dropped 4; count of bases not matched to a gene: 3. The CDR3 runs to 14 residues. The germline CDR1 and CDR2 sequences are SEHNR and FQNEAQ (reference sequence). DNA for the CDR3: TGTGCCAGCAGCCGGGACAGGGATTACAATGAGCAGTTCTTC. It codes for CASSRDRDYNEQFF. Full variable domain (remainder filled in from reference TRBV7-9 and TRBJ2-1): DTGVSQNPRHKITKRGQNVTFRCDPISEHNRLYWYRQTLGQGPEFLTYFQNEAQLEKSRLLSDRFSAERPKGSFSTLEIQRTEQGDSAMYLCASSRDRDYNEQFFGPGTRLTVL.

This clone was seen once. The J gene is TRBJ2-2, the V gene TRBV4-1; TRBD2 might be the D (5 bases). The V gene lost 0 bases and the J gene lost 5 bases, with 7 bases spanning the gap. The CDR3 extends over 14 amino acids. Germline V gene lookup returns CDR1 MGHRA and CDR2 YSYEKL. Here the CDR3 reads CASSQERTTGELFF. CDR3 nucleotides: TGCGCCAGCAGCCAAGAGAGGACTACCGGGGAGCTGTTTTTT.

The chain recombines TRBV3-1 (or the pseudogene TRBV3-2) with TRBJ1-1; D remains ambiguous. Germline V gene sequence: CDR1 LGHDT, CDR2 YNNKEL (reference sequence). This CDR3 comprises 13 residues. Trimming removed 0 bases from V and 8 bases from J, with 10 bases in between. In nucleotides, the CDR3 is TGTGCCAGCAGCCAAGACGGAGGGTTGGAAGCTTTCTTT. Protein sequence: CASSQDGGLEAFF.

The chain employs TRBV7-3 and TRBJ2-3, with 8 bases that match TRBD2. With 2 bases clipped from V and 6 bases from J, the junction kept 13 bases outside the gene matches. CDR1 is SGHTA, CDR2 FQGTGA, per germline. This CDR3 spans 17 amino acids. The CDR3 bases are TGTGCCAGCAGCTTATATGGGACTAGTTTCGGGGGGGATACGCAGTATTTT. It translates to CASSLYGTSFGGDTQYF.

The rearrangement joins TRBV18 to TRBJ2-1, with 12 nucleotides matching TRBD2. Germline values: CDR1 KGHSH, CDR2 LQKENI. Trimming at V came to 1 base and at J to 5 bases, leaving 15 bases not matched to a gene. This CDR3 has 20 amino acids. The CDR3 nucleotides read TGTGCCAGCTCACCACGGACTAGCGGGGATGGAGGGGATAGGCACAATGAGCAGTTCTTC. Its translation is CASSPRTSGDGGDRHNEQFF.

CDR3 amino acids: CSASLSRRGGYGYTF. The DNA for the CDR3 is TGCAGTGCTAGTTTATCGCGCCGGGGTGGCTATGGCTACACCTTC. The chain links TRBV20-1 to TRBJ1-2, with no clear D. Germline CDR1 reads DFQATT; CDR2 reads SNEGSKA (reference sequence). Between the trimmed V and J ends, which lost 3 bases and 4 bases, there was a span of 18 bases. CDR3 length equals 15 residues.

The genes are TRBV18 and TRBJ1-3; D not resolved. CDR3 length: 15 residues. CDR1 is KGHSH and CDR2 is LQKENI in the germline V gene. V dropped 3 bases and J dropped 0 bases, with 9 bases sitting between them. CDR3 bases: TGTGCCAGCTCACCCCAGTCGCTCTCTGGAAACACCATATATTTT. Translation: CASSPQSLSGNTIYF. The full variable domain, its missing parts supplied by reference TRBV18 and TRBJ1-3, is NAGVMQNPRHLVRRRGQEARLRCSPMKGHSHVYWYRQLPEEGLKFMVYLQKENIIDESGMPKERFSAEFPKEGPSILRIQQVVRGDSAAYFCASSPQSLSGNTIYFGEGSWLTVV.

The gene calls are TRBV5-4 and TRBJ1-6; D gene unclear. The V gene's germline CDR1 is SGHNT and CDR2 YYREEE (reference sequence). The CDR3 has 13 amino acids. V was pared by 0 bases and J by 11 bases, with 9 bases between. As DNA, the CDR3 is TGTGCCAGCAGCTTGGTGCCAGCCCCACCCCTCCACTTT. Protein sequence: CASSLVPAPPLHF.

The V and J genes are TRBV10-3 and TRBJ1-1; D gene ambiguous. Germline V CDR1 and CDR2: ENHRY, SYGVKD. The CDR3 covers 14 residues. Trimming removed 7 bases from V and 0 bases from J, with 12 bases in between. The DNA for the CDR3 is TGTGCCATCAAAGAGCAGCTTATGAACACTGAAGCTTTCTTT. Its protein product is CAIKEQLMNTEAFF.

The chain combines TRBV28 with TRBJ2-3, with D perhaps matching TRBD1 or TRBD2 (5 bases each). Trimming left V 2 bases short and J 0 bases short, with 12 bases between. CDR3 size: 16 residues. Per the germline V gene, CDR1 is MDHEN and CDR2 is SYDVKM. CDR3: CASSLAGTASTDTQYF. The CDR3 DNA follows: TGTGCCAGCAGTTTAGCCGGGACGGCTAGCACAGATACGCAGTATTTT.

Comments on this clone: At the DNA level, this CDR3 is encoded by other sequences in the same sample as well. The rearrangement uses TRBV28 and TRBJ1-4; D gene uncertain. The CDR3 has 14 residues. Germline V gene lookup returns CDR1 MDHEN and CDR2 SYDVKM. Trimming removed 3 bases at V and 2 bases at J, with 7 bases between. CDR3 in amino acids: CASSLGGTNEKLFF. The CDR3, as DNA: TGTGCCAGCAGTTTGGGCGGTACTAATGAAAAACTGTTTTTT.